Given below is one T cell receptor (beta chain) in context. Both 60 Vbeta primers and 13 Jbeta primers went into the PCR. Libraries were prepared by immunoSEQ multiplex PCR; TCRdb keeps only in-frame clonotypes and omits some of them. The repertoire holds 310,000 or so clones, with 85% to 90% as singletons. V lost 2 bases and J lost 3, with 7 bases in between. CDR3 length equals 13 residues. CDR1 is SGHTA, CDR2 FQGTGA, per germline. This sample was taken from a study of cytomegalovirus exposure and HLA in healthy donors. The sequence was collected from a woman aged 18-29 years in good health and CMV-seronegative. The sequenced sample consisted of PBMCs. The chain carries TRBV7-3 and TRBJ1-1; D gene unclear. CDR3 loop: CASSLGIDTEAFF. The CDR3, as DNA: TGTGCCAGCAGCTTAGGTATAGACACTGAAGCTTTCTTT. The full variable domain, with the rest looked up from reference TRBV7-3 and TRBJ1-1, is GAGVSQTPSNKVTEKGKYVELRCDPISGHTALYWYRQSLGQGPEFLIYFQGTGAADDSGLPNDRFFAVRPEGSVSTLKIQRTERGDSAVYLCASSLGIDTEAFFGQGTRLTVV.